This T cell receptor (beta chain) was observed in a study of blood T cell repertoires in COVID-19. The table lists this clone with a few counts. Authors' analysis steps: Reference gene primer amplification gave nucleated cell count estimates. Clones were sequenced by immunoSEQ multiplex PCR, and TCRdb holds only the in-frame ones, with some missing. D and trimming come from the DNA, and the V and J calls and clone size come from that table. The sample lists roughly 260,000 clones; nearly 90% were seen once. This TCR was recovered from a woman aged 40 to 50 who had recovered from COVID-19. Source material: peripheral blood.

In DNA form, the CDR3 reads TGTGCCAGTAGGGTGACTTACGCGAACACCGGGGAGCTGTTTTTT. This codes for CASRVTYANTGELFF. This chain links TRBV19 with TRBJ2-2; D gene unclear. Germline CDR1 and CDR2: LNHDA and SQIVND (reference sequence). The ends were cut back, 6 bases at V and 0 bases at J, with 11 bases in the middle. The CDR3 runs 15 residues.